A selection of T cell receptor beta chains follows, all from one sample in a study of tumor-infiltrating lymphocytes in oesophageal squamous cell carcinoma. TCRdb fed the PCR reads into MiXCR, producing one record per CDR3 protein. The sample shows 21,000 or so distinct CDR3 sequences, more than 30% of them seen only once. Sequencing was performed on esophageal tumor tissue. All receptors come from a male donor with esophageal squamous cell carcinoma. The CDR3 runs from the conserved cysteine through the conserved F or W. For some rows the clone size is stated as once, few or many, or as a class when expanded; others skip it.

j_call v_call clone_size cdr3_aa
TRBJ2-6 TRBV10-3 many CAISESGGFLVGLTF
TRBJ2-1 TRBV9 . CASSPTSGRSDEQFF
TRBJ2-7 TRBV6-4 . CASSIWTGHNEQYF
TRBJ2-6 TRBV6-2/TRBV6-3 many CASSYTLGSSGANVLTF
TRBJ1-1 TRBV7-6 . CASSLGGGWGTEAFF
TRBJ2-6 TRBV4-1 . CASSSRQPGSGANVLTF
TRBJ2-7 TRBV7-6 many CASSLVYSGGSNEQYF
TRBJ2-7 TRBV7-9 medium-sized CASSLGSAGEPYEQYF
TRBJ2-3 TRBV4-1 . CASSQEAGLAGRVGSPGELYF
. TRBV7-9 . CASSLGDLGDKNIQYF
TRBJ1-2 TRBV28 . CASSLGAQLYGYTF
TRBJ2-4 TRBV7-2 . CASSKGLVSFFF
TRBJ2-3 TRBV5-1 . CASSHGTSRGTDTQYF
TRBJ1-2 TRBV7-2 many CATTLTGANYGYTF
TRBJ1-6 TRBV6-2/TRBV6-3 . CASSYGAYNSPLHF
TRBJ1-5 TRBV12-3/TRBV12-4 many CASSFGTGFNQPQHF
TRBJ2-5 TRBV12-3/TRBV12-4 medium-sized CASNEWGQQETQYF
TRBJ2-7 TRBV11-2 many CASSLDWESYEQYF
TRBJ2-7 TRBV12-3/TRBV12-4 many CASSFPGFGEQYF
TRBJ2-5 TRBV7-7 few CASSLQGGGGTQYF
TRBJ2-6 TRBV28 . CASSSGGAGANVLTF
TRBJ2-5 TRBV5-5 many CASSLELAGGRETQYF
TRBJ2-6 TRBV18 once CASSPRGIRGGWLHLRF
TRBJ2-4 TRBV11-2 . CASSFRVAGANTGELYF
. TRBV11-3 . CASSGRAGSYEQYF
TRBJ2-3 TRBV15 many CATSRDQFQSPGGTDTQYF
TRBJ1-1 TRBV12-3/TRBV12-4 . CASSLKSMNTEAFF
TRBJ2-3 TRBV28 many CASSPGTTGGYTDTQYF
TRBJ2-3 TRBV11-3 . CASSFNSGNTDTQYF
TRBJ2-5 TRBV11-2 . CASSLDGTTQETQYF
TRBJ2-3 TRBV12-3/TRBV12-4 . CASRRTLAGSTDTQYF
. TRBV6-1 once CASSWDSAYEQYF
. TRBV10-1 . CASSEIATDNEQFF
TRBJ2-3 TRBV19 few CASSIGGADTQYF
TRBJ1-5 TRBV5-8 many CASSLGPASNQPQHF
. TRBV7-6 once CASSLRLAGDGEQFF
TRBJ2-3 TRBV6-6 many CASSYSIGWLTDTQYF
TRBJ2-3 TRBV6-1 many CASARTGAYTDTQYF
. TRBV5-3 . CASSLSRDRDLETQYF
TRBJ1-1 TRBV24-1 many CATSDFPDRGGYTEAFF
TRBJ1-2 TRBV12-3/TRBV12-4 many CASSFTVGDPGGGYTF
TRBJ1-2 TRBV4-1 few CASSQGPGTGIYGYTF
TRBJ1-2 TRBV25-1 many CASSEWRTVLLYGYTF
TRBJ2-7 TRBV5-7 many CASSTSVSRGNEQYF
TRBJ2-2 TRBV11-2 many CASGDRTGGEGTGELFF
TRBJ2-1 TRBV7-6 few CASSLRRGDSLGYNEQFF
TRBJ2-7 TRBV27 medium-sized CASSSGTVTYEQYF
TRBJ1-6 TRBV6-8 . CASSLGTNYEQYF
. TRBV5-1 few CASSLARDRGETQYF
. TRBV7-4 . CASSLGLSSYEQYF
TRBJ2-7 TRBV10-3 few CAISQGAGEQYF
TRBJ2-5 TRBV7-9 . CASSSDRGNTDTQYF
TRBJ2-1 TRBV7-3 medium-sized CASSLRALQGGNEQFF
TRBJ2-1 TRBV4-1 few CASSQQSGQSSYNEQFF
TRBJ2-3 TRBV20-1 . CSARGGTTQYF
TRBJ1-2 TRBV28 few CASRTSSWLRPGLEGYTF
TRBJ2-2 TRBV7-2 . CASSLSYEYTGELFF